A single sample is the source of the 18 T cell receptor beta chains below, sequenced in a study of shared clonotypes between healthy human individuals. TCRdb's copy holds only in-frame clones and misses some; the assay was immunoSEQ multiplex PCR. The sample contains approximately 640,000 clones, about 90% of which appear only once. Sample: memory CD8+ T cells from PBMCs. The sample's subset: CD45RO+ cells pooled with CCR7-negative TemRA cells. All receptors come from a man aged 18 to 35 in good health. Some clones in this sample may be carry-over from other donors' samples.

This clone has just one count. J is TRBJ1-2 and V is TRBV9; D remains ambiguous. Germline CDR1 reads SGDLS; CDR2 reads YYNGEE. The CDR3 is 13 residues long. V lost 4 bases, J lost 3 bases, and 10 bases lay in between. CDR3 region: CASSPRGYYGYTF. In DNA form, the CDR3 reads TGTGCCAGCAGCCCCCGCGGGTACTATGGCTACACCTTC.

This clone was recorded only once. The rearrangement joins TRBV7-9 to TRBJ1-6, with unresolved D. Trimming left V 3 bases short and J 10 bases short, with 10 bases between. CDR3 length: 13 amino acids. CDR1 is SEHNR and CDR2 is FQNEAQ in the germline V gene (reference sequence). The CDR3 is CASSLPGSSPLHF. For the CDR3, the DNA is TGTGCCAGCAGCTTGCCTGGGAGCTCACCCCTCCACTTT.

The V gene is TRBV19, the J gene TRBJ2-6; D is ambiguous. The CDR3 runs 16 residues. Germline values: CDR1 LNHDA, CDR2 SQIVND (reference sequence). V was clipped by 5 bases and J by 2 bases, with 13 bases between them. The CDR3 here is CASSFVPTPGANVLTF. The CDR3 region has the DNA TGTGCCAGTAGTTTTGTTCCTACCCCTGGGGCCAACGTCCTGACTTTC.

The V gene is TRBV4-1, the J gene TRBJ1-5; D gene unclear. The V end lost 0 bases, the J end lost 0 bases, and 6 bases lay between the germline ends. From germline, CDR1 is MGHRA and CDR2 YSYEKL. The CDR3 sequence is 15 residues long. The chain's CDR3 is CASSQEGNSNQPQHF. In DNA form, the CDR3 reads TGCGCCAGCAGCCAAGAGGGGAATAGCAATCAGCCCCAGCATTTT.

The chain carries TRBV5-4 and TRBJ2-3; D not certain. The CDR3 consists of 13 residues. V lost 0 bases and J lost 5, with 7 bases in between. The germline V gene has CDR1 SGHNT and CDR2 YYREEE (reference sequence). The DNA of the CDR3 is TGTGCCAGCAGCTTGGTGTTGGGAGATACGCAGTATTTT. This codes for CASSLVLGDTQYF.

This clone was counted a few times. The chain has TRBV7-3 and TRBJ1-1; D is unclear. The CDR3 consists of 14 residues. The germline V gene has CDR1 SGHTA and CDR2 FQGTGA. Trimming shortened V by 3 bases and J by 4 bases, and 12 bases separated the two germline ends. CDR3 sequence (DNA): TGTGCCAGCAGCTTGTCAGGAGGAGGCACTGAAGCTTTCTTT. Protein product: CASSLSGGGTEAFF.

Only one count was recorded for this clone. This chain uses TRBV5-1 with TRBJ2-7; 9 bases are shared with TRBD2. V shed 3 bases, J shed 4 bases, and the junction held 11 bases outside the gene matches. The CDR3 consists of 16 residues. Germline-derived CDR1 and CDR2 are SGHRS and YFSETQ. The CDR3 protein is CASSSWTSEGIYEQYF. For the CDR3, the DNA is TGCGCCAGCAGCTCCTGGACTAGCGAGGGGATTTACGAGCAGTACTTC.

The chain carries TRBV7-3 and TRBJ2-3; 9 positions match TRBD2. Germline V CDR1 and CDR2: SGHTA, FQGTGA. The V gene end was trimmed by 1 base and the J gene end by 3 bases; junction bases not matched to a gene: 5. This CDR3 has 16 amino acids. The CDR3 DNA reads TGTGCCAGCAGCTTAAGCGAGCGGGAGGCTACAGATACGCAGTATTTT. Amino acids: CASSLSEREATDTQYF.

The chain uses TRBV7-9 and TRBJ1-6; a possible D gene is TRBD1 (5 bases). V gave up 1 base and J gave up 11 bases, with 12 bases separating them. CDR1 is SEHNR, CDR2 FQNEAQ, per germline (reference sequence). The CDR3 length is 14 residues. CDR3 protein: CASSLGGERTPLHF. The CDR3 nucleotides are TGTGCCAGCAGCTTAGGAGGGGAGCGGACACCCCTCCACTTT.

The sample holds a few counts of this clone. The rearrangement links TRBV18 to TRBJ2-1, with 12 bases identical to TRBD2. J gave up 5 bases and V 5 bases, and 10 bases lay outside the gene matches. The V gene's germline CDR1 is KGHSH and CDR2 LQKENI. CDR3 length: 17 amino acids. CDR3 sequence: CASSFPSGRDVNNEQFF. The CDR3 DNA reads TGTGCCAGCTCATTTCCTAGCGGGAGGGATGTAAACAATGAGCAGTTCTTC.

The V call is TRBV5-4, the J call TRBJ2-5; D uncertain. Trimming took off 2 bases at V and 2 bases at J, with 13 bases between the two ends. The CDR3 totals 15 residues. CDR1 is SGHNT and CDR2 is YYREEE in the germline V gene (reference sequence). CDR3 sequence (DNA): TGTGCCAGCAGCTTCTTAGGTGGAGATCAAGAGACCCAGTACTTC. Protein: CASSFLGGDQETQYF.

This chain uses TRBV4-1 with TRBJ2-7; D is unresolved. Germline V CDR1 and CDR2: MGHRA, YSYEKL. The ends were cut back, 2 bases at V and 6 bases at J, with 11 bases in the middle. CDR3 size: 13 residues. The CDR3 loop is CASSQPRKGEQYF. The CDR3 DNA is TGCGCCAGCAGCCAACCTAGAAAGGGCGAGCAGTACTTC.

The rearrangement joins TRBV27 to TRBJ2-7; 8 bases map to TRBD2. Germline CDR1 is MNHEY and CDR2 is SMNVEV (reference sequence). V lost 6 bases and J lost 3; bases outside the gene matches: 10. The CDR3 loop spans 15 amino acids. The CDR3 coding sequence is TGTGCCAGCAGACCCACCGTAGCGGGGTTCTACGAGCAGTACTTC. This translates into CASRPTVAGFYEQYF.

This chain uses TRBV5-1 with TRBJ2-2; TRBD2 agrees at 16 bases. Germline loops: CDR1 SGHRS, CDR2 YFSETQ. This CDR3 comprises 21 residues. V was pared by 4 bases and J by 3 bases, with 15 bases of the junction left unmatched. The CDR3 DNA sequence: TGCGCCAGCAGCCTTACCGGGACTAGCGGGAGGGCCTTAGGGGACACCGGGGAGCTGTTTTTT. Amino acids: CASSLTGTSGRALGDTGELFF.

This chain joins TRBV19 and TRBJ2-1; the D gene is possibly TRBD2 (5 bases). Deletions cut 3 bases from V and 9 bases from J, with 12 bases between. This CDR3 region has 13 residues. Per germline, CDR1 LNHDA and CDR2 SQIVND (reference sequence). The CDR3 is CASSIGSVTEQFF. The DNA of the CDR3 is TGTGCCAGTAGTATCGGTAGCGTTACTGAGCAGTTCTTC. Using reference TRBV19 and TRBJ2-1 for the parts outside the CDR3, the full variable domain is DGGITQSPKYLFRKEGQNVTLSCEQNLNHDAMYWYRQDPGQGLRLIYYSQIVNDFQKGDIAEGYSVSREKKESFPLTVTSAQKNPTAFYLCASSIGSVTEQFFGPGTRLTVL.

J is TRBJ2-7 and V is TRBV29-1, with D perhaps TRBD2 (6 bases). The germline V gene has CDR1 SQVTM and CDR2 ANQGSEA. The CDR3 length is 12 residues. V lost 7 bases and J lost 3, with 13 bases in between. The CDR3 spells CSALGTFYEQYF. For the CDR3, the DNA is TGCAGCGCACTCGGGACTTTCTACGAGCAGTACTTC.

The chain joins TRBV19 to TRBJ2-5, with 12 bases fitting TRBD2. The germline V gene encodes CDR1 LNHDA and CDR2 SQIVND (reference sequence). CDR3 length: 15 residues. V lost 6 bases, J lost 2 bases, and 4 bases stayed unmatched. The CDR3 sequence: CASRKLAGGQETQYF. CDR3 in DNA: TGTGCCAGTAGAAAACTAGCGGGAGGACAAGAGACCCAGTACTTC.

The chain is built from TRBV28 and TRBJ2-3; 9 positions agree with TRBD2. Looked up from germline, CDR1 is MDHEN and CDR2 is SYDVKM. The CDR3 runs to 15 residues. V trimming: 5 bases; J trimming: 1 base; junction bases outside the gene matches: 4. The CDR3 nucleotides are TGTGCCAGCAGTAGGACTAGCGCACGCACAGATACGCAGTATTTT. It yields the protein CASSRTSARTDTQYF.